This TCR beta chain was identified during a study of human T cells and chemical hapten exposure. Study context: Donors were sensitized with 2% DPC on the upper inner arm. All through the approximately 24-week study, the scalp of each patient received diphenylcyclopropenone doses weekly.

Regarding time point: pre-sensitization, week 0. Specified treatment: therapeutic diphenylcyclopropenone sensitization with weekly scalp DPC. MiXCR, run by TCRdb on the RACE reads, gives a single entry per CDR3 protein. Of about 51,000 distinct CDR3 sequences listed, roughly 9.9% were seen once; the top ten hold around 14%. Study outcomes and limitations: PT1 expanded TCR counts correlated positively with patch test score.

V was shortened by 4 bases and J by 7 bases, with 7 bases between the two germline ends. Germline loops: CDR1 LGHDT, CDR2 YNNKEL (reference sequence). The CDR3 has 11 residues. This clonotype was picked up many times. The antigen is not known. The TCR was taken from a woman between 40 and 50 years old with alopecia areata. Some clones in this sample may be carry-over from other donors' samples. Sequenced here: whole blood, sampled in connection with sensitization to the hapten diphenylcyclopropenone (DPC). J is TRBJ1-1 and V is TRBV3-1, with unresolved D. CDR3: CASSRPGEAFF. The DNA of the CDR3 is TGTGCCAGCAGCCGTCCAGGTGAAGCTTTCTTT.